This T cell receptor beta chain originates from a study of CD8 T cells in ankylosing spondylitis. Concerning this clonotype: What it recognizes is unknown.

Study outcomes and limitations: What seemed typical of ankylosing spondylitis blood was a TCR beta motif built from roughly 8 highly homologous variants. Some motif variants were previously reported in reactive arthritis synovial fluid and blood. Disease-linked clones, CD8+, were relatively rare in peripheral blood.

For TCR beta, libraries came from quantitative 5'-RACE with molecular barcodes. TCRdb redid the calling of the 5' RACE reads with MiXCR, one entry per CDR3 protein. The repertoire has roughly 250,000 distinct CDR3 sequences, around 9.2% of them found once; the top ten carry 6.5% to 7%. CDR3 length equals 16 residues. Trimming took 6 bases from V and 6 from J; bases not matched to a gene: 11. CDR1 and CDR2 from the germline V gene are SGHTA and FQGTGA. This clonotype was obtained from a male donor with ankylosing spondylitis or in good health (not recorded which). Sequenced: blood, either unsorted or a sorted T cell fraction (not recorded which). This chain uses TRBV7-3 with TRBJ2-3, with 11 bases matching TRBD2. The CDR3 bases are TGTGCCAGCAGGCCAGGACTAGCGGGCTCCAGGGATACGCAGTATTTT. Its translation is CASRPGLAGSRDTQYF.